This is a list of T cell receptor beta chains from one sample in a study of blood T cells in healthy people across ages. Using its own MiXCR run on the 5' RACE reads, TCRdb lists one record per CDR3 protein. The sample has 850,000 or so distinct CDR3 sequences, 29% seen once. The sample taken for sequencing was blood. The receptors were sampled from a woman at least 80 years old in good health. Both conserved end residues are part of each CDR3. D genes are given only for firm matches. Size is stated for part of the rows, as once, few or many counts, or as a class when the clone is expanded.

j_call,d_call,v_call,clone_size,cdr3_nt,cdr3_aa
TRBJ2-7,TRBD2,TRBV27,many,TGTGCCAGCAGGGGACTAGCGGGGGGGATTCCCTACGAGCAGTACTTC,CASRGLAGGIPYEQYF
TRBJ2-5,.,TRBV6-5,.,TGTGCCAGCAGTTTAGGTGGGGGGGGGCCTGGAGAGACCCAGTACTTC,CASSLGGGGPGETQYF
TRBJ2-5,.,TRBV5-6,many,TGTGCCAGCAGCTTAGCGGGCACCCAAGAGACCCAGTACTTC,CASSLAGTQETQYF
TRBJ1-5,.,TRBV6-6,few,TGTGCCAGCAGTTTCGCGGGTTCCAATCAGCCCCAGCATTTT,CASSFAGSNQPQHF
TRBJ1-6,TRBD1,TRBV20-1,once,TGCAGTGCTAGACTCGACAGGGGGACCCTCCACTTT,CSARLDRGTLHF
TRBJ1-5,.,TRBV30,.,TGTGCCTGGACAGCCTCACTTAGCAATCAGCCCCAGCATTTT,CAWTASLSNQPQHF
TRBJ2-7,.,TRBV3-1,many,TGTGCCAGCAGTCCGGGACGGTCCTACGAGCAGTACTTC,CASSPGRSYEQYF
TRBJ2-5,.,TRBV20-1,many,TGCAGTGCTAGAGTTTTAAAAGGGGGTTTTGAGACCCAGTACTTC,CSARVLKGGFETQYF
TRBJ2-7,TRBD1,TRBV19,.,TGTGCCAGTAGTATAGCCCCCTTCGCCGGGACAGGGGACTACGAGCAGTACTTC,CASSIAPFAGTGDYEQYF
TRBJ2-5,TRBD2,TRBV11-2,.,TGTGCCAGCAGCTTAGACGAGACTAGCGGGGGAGGCGAGACCCAGTACTTC,CASSLDETSGGGETQYF
TRBJ2-3,.,TRBV7-2,.,TGTGCCAGCAGCTCAGATGACGACACGCAGTATTTT,CASSSDDDTQYF
TRBJ2-1,TRBD2,TRBV5-1,many,TGCGCCAGCAGCTTACGTAGCGGGTCCTTAAATGAGCAGTTCTTC,CASSLRSGSLNEQFF
TRBJ1-2,.,TRBV4-3,.,TGCGCCAGCAGCCAAGATCCGGCAGGGGCTGGCTACACCTTC,CASSQDPAGAGYTF
TRBJ2-1,TRBD2,TRBV5-1,.,TGCGCCAGCAGCGGCGGACTAGCGGGAGGGGATGAGCAGTTCTTC,CASSGGLAGGDEQFF
TRBJ1-2,.,TRBV3-1,many,TGTGCCAGCAGCCCTCCGGGGGTTGGCTACACCTTC,CASSPPGVGYTF
TRBJ2-6,.,TRBV20-1,many,TGCAGTGCTAGTCCGGGCTCTGGGGCCAACGTCCTGACTTTC,CSASPGSGANVLTF
TRBJ1-4,TRBD1,TRBV7-2,few,TGTGCCAGCAACTTAGTTGGACAGGGAGGCAGAGGTGAAAAACTGTTTTTT,CASNLVGQGGRGEKLFF
TRBJ1-4,.,TRBV5-1,.,TGCGCCAGCAGCACGGGGGGTCCTAATGAAAAACTGTTTTTT,CASSTGGPNEKLFF
TRBJ2-2,TRBD2,TRBV27,.,TGTGCCAGCAGTCCACTGACTAGCGGGGGGATAACGAACACCGGGGAGCTGTTTTTT,CASSPLTSGGITNTGELFF
TRBJ2-7,TRBD2,TRBV11-1,few,TGTGCCAGCAGCTTGAGCGGGAGTGGCTACGAGCAGTACTTC,CASSLSGSGYEQYF
TRBJ2-7,.,TRBV28,once,TGTGCCAGCACCCCCAGTAAAGTCTACGAGCAGTACTTC,CASTPSKVYEQYF
TRBJ2-5,TRBD2,TRBV5-6,.,TGTGCCAGCAGCTTGGGGGCGACTAGCGGGAGGAGAAGAGAAGAGACCCAGTACTTC,CASSLGATSGRRREETQYF
TRBJ1-5,.,TRBV7-2,many,TGTGCCAGCGGGTCGGATTTGACAAATCAGCCCCAGCATTTT,CASGSDLTNQPQHF
TRBJ1-4,.,TRBV15,.,TGTGCCACCAGCCGGGACTATAATGAAAGACTGTTTTTT,CATSRDYNERLFF
TRBJ1-4,.,TRBV27,many,TGTGCCAGCAGCAAACACCTAACCGTAGGAGCTAATGAAAAACTGTTTTTT,CASSKHLTVGANEKLFF
TRBJ2-3,TRBD2,TRBV6-5,many,TGTGCCAGCAGCATAGCGGGGATCACAGATACGCGGTATTTT,CASSIAGITDTRYF
TRBJ2-5,.,TRBV7-9,many,TGTGCCAGCAGTCACGGAGGGGGAGAGACCCAGTACTTC,CASSHGGGETQYF
TRBJ2-3,.,TRBV7-2,many,TGTGCCAGCAGTTTAACTCGGGATACGCAGTATTTT,CASSLTRDTQYF
TRBJ1-5,TRBD1,TRBV6-6,few,TGTGCCAGCAGTTACTCCTCAGGGGGTCAAGGGCAGCCCCAGCATTTT,CASSYSSGGQGQPQHF
TRBJ1-1,.,TRBV5-1,few,TGCGCCAGCAGCTTGGTATACAGAAAAAACACTGAAGCTTTCTTT,CASSLVYRKNTEAFF
TRBJ2-7,.,TRBV20-1,.,TGCAGTGCCAAGGGGGGGAGCTCCTACGAGCAGTACTTC,CSAKGGSSYEQYF
TRBJ1-2,TRBD1,TRBV6-6,many,TGTGCCAGCAGTTCCCCCAGGGGGTTTCCGCCCGCGGAGGGCTACACCTTC,CASSSPRGFPPAEGYTF
TRBJ1-2,.,TRBV5-1,.,TGCGCCAGCAGCTCCGAGAGTGGGAGCTATGGCTACACCTTC,CASSSESGSYGYTF
TRBJ2-1,TRBD2,TRBV9,many,TGTGCCAGCAGTAGCTTCCAAGCGGGGGGATACAATGAGCAGTTCTTC,CASSSFQAGGYNEQFF
TRBJ2-6,.,TRBV6-5,many,TGTGCCAGCAGTCAGGCCTCTGGGGCCAACGTCCTGACTTTC,CASSQASGANVLTF
TRBJ2-7,TRBD2,TRBV3-1,few,TGTGCCAGCAGCTCTCGGACTAGCGGGGGCCACTCCTACGAGCAGTACTTC,CASSSRTSGGHSYEQYF
TRBJ2-7,TRBD1,TRBV10-3,many,TGTGCCATCAGCCGACAGGGCGCCTACGAGCAGTACTTC,CAISRQGAYEQYF
TRBJ2-3,.,TRBV4-1,few,TGCGCCAGCAGCCGTTCCCCCGGGTTCGGGCAAGATACGCAGTATTTT,CASSRSPGFGQDTQYF
TRBJ1-5,.,TRBV5-1,many,TGCGCCAGCAGCTCTTTAAGCGTTAATCAGCCCCAGCATTTT,CASSSLSVNQPQHF
TRBJ2-3,TRBD2,TRBV6-2/TRBV6-3,once,TGTGCCAGCAAGCGACCCCGACTAGCGGGGATGGACCCCCATACGCAGTATTTT,CASKRPRLAGMDPHTQYF
TRBJ2-3,.,TRBV5-5,once,TGTGCCAGCAGAAGGTTCGGGAGAGAAGATACGCAGTATTTT,CASRRFGREDTQYF
TRBJ2-1,TRBD2,TRBV10-2,many,TGCGCCAGCAGTGAGTCGAACCAGCGGGGGGGCTTTGAGCAGTTCTTC,CASSESNQRGGFEQFF
TRBJ1-5,.,TRBV6-2/TRBV6-3,.,TGTGCCAGCAGCCGGACCCCTTCAAGTAGCAATCAGCCCCAGCATTTT,CASSRTPSSSNQPQHF
TRBJ1-6,TRBD1,TRBV20-1,.,TGCAGGGCTTCAGGGGGCAATTCACCCCTCCACTTT,CRASGGNSPLHF